A single sample is the source of the 25 T cell receptor beta chains below, sequenced in a study of blood T cell repertoires in COVID-19. The assay was immunoSEQ multiplex PCR, and TCRdb's table has in-frame clones only and misses some. The sample gives about 170,000 clones, 88% of which show up once; 25% to 30% is in the top ten. The sample taken for sequencing was peripheral blood. The source is a man aged 55 to 70 with acute or convalescent COVID-19.

V usage is TRBV4-1 and J usage is TRBJ2-5, with a tentative D call TRBD1 (5 bases). Germline-derived CDR1 and CDR2 are MGHRA and YSYEKL. This CDR3 comprises 15 residues. V lost 0 bases to trimming and J lost 3 bases, with 11 bases between them. CDR3 nucleotide sequence: TGCGCCAGCAGCCAAGATGACAGCAGGAAAGAGACCCAGTACTTC. Protein: CASSQDDSRKETQYF.

The chain employs TRBV2 and TRBJ2-7, with TRBD1 matching over 11 bases. CDR3 size: 12 residues. J was trimmed by 8 bases and V by 8 bases; bases with no gene match: 5. Germline V lookup: CDR1 SNHLY, CDR2 FYNNEI. The CDR3 loop is CASGDRGKKQYV. CDR3 sequence (DNA): TGTGCCAGCGGGGACAGGGGGAAAAAGCAGTACGTC.

As for this clone: Other nucleotide sequences from this sample produce the same CDR3. This sequence joins TRBV5-1 and TRBJ2-7; 9 bases map to TRBD1. Germline-derived CDR1 and CDR2 are SGHRS and YFSETQ. CDR3 length equals 14 residues. After removal of 7 bases from V and 2 bases from J, the junction contained 7 bases not matched to a gene. CDR3 nucleotide sequence: TGCGCCAGCTCCCTCCGGGACAGGGCCTACGAGCAGTACTTC. Protein product: CASSLRDRAYEQYF.

The rearrangement joins TRBV5-1 to TRBJ2-5; tentatively, D is TRBD1 (5 bases). CDR3 length: 14 amino acids. V lost 0 bases and J 4 bases, leaving 10 bases between the germline ends. Germline CDR1 SGHRS, CDR2 YFSETQ. This CDR3 is CASSLDRIAETQYF. In nucleotides, the CDR3 is TGCGCCAGCAGCTTGGACAGGATCGCAGAGACCCAGTACTTC. Full variable domain (remainder filled in from reference TRBV5-1 and TRBJ2-5): KAGVTQTPRYLIKTRGQQVTLSCSPISGHRSVSWYQQTPGQGLQFLFEYFSETQRNKGNFPGRFSGRQFSNSRSEMNVSTLELGDSALYLCASSLDRIAETQYFGPGTRLLVL.

The chain combines TRBV6-6 with TRBJ1-2; TRBD1 agrees at 10 bases. V lost 6 bases to trimming and J lost 8 bases; unmatched junction nucleotides: 15. CDR1 and CDR2 from the germline V gene are MNHNY and SVGAGI (reference sequence). This CDR3 is 16 amino acids long. CDR3 loop: CASRPGTGDRGSGYTF. Written as DNA, the CDR3 is TGTGCCAGCAGACCCGGGACAGGGGACCGAGGGAGCGGCTACACCTTC.

This clone was seen just once. The chain combines TRBV11-3 with TRBJ2-2; 11 nucleotides line up with TRBD2. The CDR3 runs to 16 residues. V was clipped by 5 bases and J by 4 bases; unmatched bases: 6. Looked up from germline, CDR1 is SGHNT and CDR2 is YENEEA. The CDR3 DNA is TGTGCCAGCAGCCAGAGGACTAGCGGGCCCACCGGGGAGCTGTTTTTT. This codes for CASSQRTSGPTGELFF.

The V gene is TRBV21-1, the J gene TRBJ2-4; the table's D call TRBD1 went unverified against the DNA. TRBV21-1 is a pseudogene segment. The CDR3 contains 15 residues. CDR3 nucleotide sequence: TGTGCCAGCGGATTAACAGGGTTAGCCAAAAACATTCAGTACTTC. It codes for CASGLTGLAKNIQYF.

The rearrangement joins TRBV19 to TRBJ2-5, with D maybe TRBD1 (5 bases). This CDR3 is built from 12 residues. Germline-derived CDR1 and CDR2 are LNHDA and SQIVND (reference sequence). Trimming cost V 3 bases and J 7 bases, with 9 bases left between them. CDR3 amino acids: CASSMLGATQYF. The CDR3 coding sequence is TGTGCCAGTAGTATGTTAGGGGCGACCCAGTACTTC. Supplemented by reference TRBV19 and TRBJ2-5, the full variable domain reads DGGITQSPKYLFRKEGQNVTLSCEQNLNHDAMYWYRQDPGQGLRLIYYSQIVNDFQKGDIAEGYSVSREKKESFPLTVTSAQKNPTAFYLCASSMLGATQYFGPGTRLLVL.

The rearrangement joins TRBV9 to TRBJ1-2; 8 bases align to TRBD1. The CDR3 loop spans 15 amino acids. Germline CDR1 reads SGDLS; CDR2 reads YYNGEE. V lost 3 bases and J lost 3; bases outside the gene matches: 7. CDR3 coding DNA: TGTGCCAGCAGCGCCCCAGGGGGCGCGGACTATGGCTACACCTTC. Translation gives CASSAPGGADYGYTF.

This clone was seen a handful of times. The chain combines TRBV29-1 with TRBJ1-2; 12 nucleotides line up with TRBD1. Germline V gene data show CDR1 as SQVTM and CDR2 as ANQGSEA. The trim removed 6 bases at V and 7 bases at J, leaving 9 bases unmatched. The CDR3 spans 14 residues. CDR3 protein: CSVLGQGAGRGYTF. For the CDR3, the DNA is TGCAGCGTCCTGGGACAGGGGGCTGGACGTGGCTACACCTTC. Together with reference TRBV29-1 and TRBJ1-2, the CDR3 gives the full variable domain: SAVISQKPSRDICQRGTSLTIQCQVDSQVTMMFWYRQQPGQSLTLIATANQGSEATYESGFVIDKFPISRPNLTFSTLTVSNMSPEDSSIYLCSVLGQGAGRGYTFGSGTRLTVV.

The rearrangement joins TRBV4-1 to TRBJ1-2; tentatively, D is TRBD1 (6 bases). This CDR3 contains 14 residues. The V and J ends lost 1 base and 7 bases respectively, with 13 bases between them. Germline V gene sequence: CDR1 MGHRA, CDR2 YSYEKL. This chain's CDR3 is CASSQASGTTGYTF. The CDR3 DNA is TGCGCCAGCAGCCAAGCCAGCGGGACAACTGGCTACACCTTC.

The chain carries TRBV6-2 or TRBV6-3 and TRBJ2-3; 7 bases match TRBD2. V gave up 3 bases and J gave up 0 bases; unmatched junction bases: 3. Germline CDR1 reads MNHEY; CDR2 reads SVGEGT. This CDR3 is built from 15 residues. The DNA for the CDR3 is TGTGCCAGCAGTTATGGGCGGGGGAGCACAGATACGCAGTATTTT. Translation: CASSYGRGSTDTQYF.

The table lists this clone with a count of one. This chain uses TRBV30 with TRBJ1-5; D not resolved. Germline V gene sequence: CDR1 GTSNPN, CDR2 SVGIG (reference sequence). The CDR3 spans 14 residues. Trimming removed 0 bases from V and 6 bases from J, with 12 bases in between. The CDR3 sequence is CAWSVPPGGQPQHF. CDR3 nucleotides: TGTGCCTGGAGTGTACCGCCGGGAGGTCAGCCCCAGCATTTT.

In DNA, the CDR3 is TGTGCCCCCCTATTGGGCCTCCCGAGCTCCTACAATGAGCAGTTCTTC. Amino acid sequence: CAPLLGLPSSYNEQFF. This chain connects TRBV25-1 to TRBJ2-1; D is unclear. V lost 11 bases and J lost 0, with 20 bases in between. This CDR3 spans 16 amino acids. Germline assignment: CDR1 MGHDK and CDR2 SYGVNS.

This chain links TRBV7-3 with TRBJ2-2, with 8 bases fitting TRBD1. Germline V lookup: CDR1 SGHTA, CDR2 FQGTGA. Trimming at V came to 0 bases and at J to 5 bases, leaving 8 bases not matched to a gene. The CDR3 is 17 amino acids. Here the CDR3 DNA reads TGTGCCAGCAGCTTAACCGGGACAGGAAGTAGGACCGGGGAGCTGTTTTTT. This translates into CASSLTGTGSRTGELFF.

CDR3 loop: CASSQRAGADEQFF. CDR3 nucleotides: TGTGCCAGCAGCCAACGGGCAGGGGCCGATGAGCAGTTCTTC. V and J are TRBV4-2 and TRBJ2-1; D possibly corresponds to TRBD1 (6 bases). The CDR3 is 14 residues long. Trimming took 2 bases from V and 8 from J, leaving 13 bases between them. Per germline, CDR1 LGHNA and CDR2 YNFKEQ.

V and J are TRBV18 and TRBJ2-1; D is perhaps TRBD1 (5 bases). In germline, CDR1 is KGHSH, CDR2 LQKENI. CDR3 length: 14 amino acids. The ends were cut back, 5 bases at V and 3 bases at J, with 11 bases in the middle. The CDR3 bases are TGTGCCAGCTCAATGGCAGGGCGCTACAATGAGCAGTTCTTC. It codes for CASSMAGRYNEQFF.

J is TRBJ2-3 and V is TRBV7-2, with TRBD2 matching 12 bases. CDR3 length equals 15 residues. Germline V gene lookup returns CDR1 SGHTA and CDR2 FQGNSA. Losses at the gene ends were 5 bases for V and 4 bases for J; bases not matched to a gene: 4. CDR3 nucleotides: TGTGCCAGCAGCCCGGGACTAGCGGGTGCAGATACGCAGTATTTT. It yields the protein CASSPGLAGADTQYF. Full variable domain (missing parts from reference TRBV7-2 and TRBJ2-3): GAGVSQSPSNKVTEKGKDVELRCDPISGHTALYWYRQSLGQGLEFLIYFQGNSAPDKSGLPSDRFSAERTGGSVSTLTIQRTQQEDSAVYLCASSPGLAGADTQYFGPGTRLTVL.

The V gene is TRBV6-2 or TRBV6-3, the J gene TRBJ2-7; possibly TRBD1 for D (5 bases). The CDR3 consists of 13 residues. V was shortened by 1 base and J by 2 bases, with 6 bases between the two germline ends. Germline V CDR1 and CDR2: MNHEY, SVGEGT. The CDR3 protein is CASSYLTAYEQYF. As DNA, the CDR3 is TGTGCCAGCAGTTACTTGACAGCCTACGAGCAGTACTTC.

This clone was picked up a small number of times. The J gene is TRBJ1-1, the V gene TRBV5-8, with D perhaps TRBD1 (5 bases). V was trimmed by 6 bases and J by 5 bases, leaving 14 bases between them. Germline CDR1 is SGHTS and CDR2 is YDEGEE. This CDR3 has 13 residues. The CDR3 coding sequence is TGTGCCAGCACCATTTGGGGGGGAACTGAAGCTTTCTTT. Residues: CASTIWGGTEAFF.

The V gene is TRBV5-6, the J gene TRBJ1-5; a possible D gene is TRBD1 (5 bases). Germline CDR1 reads SGHDT; CDR2 reads YYEEEE. CDR3 length: 15 amino acids. The V gene lost 4 bases and the J gene lost 0 bases, with 11 bases spanning the gap. For the CDR3, the DNA is TGTGCCAGCAGCGTGGGACTTCATAGCAATCAGCCCCAGCATTTT. Protein: CASSVGLHSNQPQHF.

This chain joins TRBV19 and TRBJ1-1; TRBD1 agrees at 12 bases. The V gene's germline CDR1 is LNHDA and CDR2 SQIVND (reference sequence). With V trimmed by 3 bases and J by 3 bases, 2 bases remained unmatched. The CDR3 has 15 residues. The CDR3 DNA follows: TGTGCCAGTAGTATTAGGGACAGGGGGCACACTGAAGCTTTCTTT. This encodes CASSIRDRGHTEAFF. Complete variable domain (other parts from reference TRBV19 and TRBJ1-1): DGGITQSPKYLFRKEGQNVTLSCEQNLNHDAMYWYRQDPGQGLRLIYYSQIVNDFQKGDIAEGYSVSREKKESFPLTVTSAQKNPTAFYLCASSIRDRGHTEAFFGQGTRLTVV.

This clone has a single count. The genes are TRBV10-3 and TRBJ2-5, with 7 nucleotides matching TRBD1. Losses at the gene ends were 2 bases for V and 4 bases for J; bases not matched to a gene: 7. The CDR3 sequence is 15 residues long. Germline loops: CDR1 ENHRY, CDR2 SYGVKD. The CDR3 DNA follows: TGTGCCATCAGTGAGCCCAAACAGGGGACAGAGACCCAGTACTTC. Protein product: CAISEPKQGTETQYF.

V usage is TRBV27 and J usage is TRBJ1-4; possibly TRBD1 for D (5 bases). Germline V gene sequence: CDR1 MNHEY, CDR2 SMNVEV (reference sequence). CDR3 length equals 15 residues. Trimming removed 4 bases at V and 1 base at J, with 10 bases between. The CDR3: CASSSVGGTNEKLFF. The DNA of the CDR3 is TGTGCCAGCAGTTCCGTGGGGGGAACTAATGAAAAACTGTTTTTT.

The DNA for the CDR3 is TGTGCCAGCACCCGCGACAGGGTTGAAGTTGGCTACACCTTC. It codes for CASTRDRVEVGYTF. The V call is TRBV4-2, the J call TRBJ1-2; 7 positions agree with TRBD1. V was clipped by 7 bases and J by 7 bases; unmatched bases: 12. Germline values: CDR1 LGHNA, CDR2 YNFKEQ. This CDR3 has 14 residues.